This T cell receptor (beta chain) was recorded in a study of OX40 agonist ivuxolimab in advanced cancers. This clone was observed once. This CDR3 has 17 amino acids. Germline V gives CDR1 MDHEN, CDR2 SYDVKM. V was pared by 4 bases and J by 5 bases, with 23 bases between. Only in-frame clones appear in the TCRdb table, and some are missing; sequencing was by immunoSEQ multiplex PCR. The table lists tens of thousands of clones, approximately 80% of them singletons, with roughly 18% in the top ten. The chain is built from TRBV28 and TRBJ1-2, with D possibly being TRBD1 (6 bases). The receptor comes from an adult with an advanced solid tumor such as melanoma, head and neck, liver or kidney cancer. The sequenced sample was CD4+ or CD8+ T cells sorted from blood, obtained in a trial of the OX40 agonist ivuxolimab. CDR3 residues: CASSSIVVTGYQYGYTF. The DNA for the CDR3 is TGTGCCAGCAGTTCCATCGTCGTGACAGGCTACCAATATGGCTACACCTTC.